Following are 5 T cell receptor beta chains from one sample sequenced in a study of STAT5B mutations in CD4+ large granular lymphocyte leukemia. Using immunoSEQ multiplex PCR, the repertoire was profiled, and TCRdb retains in-frame clones only, with some absent. The table shows roughly 32,000 clones, with approximately 79% occurring only once. The sample consisted of CD4+ T cells from blood buffy coats. The receptors come from a human donor in good health.

The J gene is TRBJ1-3, the V gene TRBV7-2; unclear D gene. This CDR3 has 14 amino acids. Trimming shortened V by 0 bases and J by 3 bases, and 6 bases separated the two germline ends. From germline, CDR1 is SGHTA and CDR2 FQGNSA. In nucleotides, the CDR3 is TGTGCCAGCAGCTTAGCCCCAGTTGGAAACACCATATATTTT. Translation: CASSLAPVGNTIYF.

The chain has TRBV15 and TRBJ2-1; the match to TRBD2 covers 9 bases. This CDR3 contains 16 residues. J was trimmed by 3 bases and V by 8 bases; bases with no gene match: 11. From germline, CDR1 is LNHNV and CDR2 YYDKDF (reference sequence). In DNA, the CDR3 is TGTGCCACCGACAGCGGGAGCGGGGGGTTCTACAATGAGCAGTTCTTC. Its protein product is CATDSGSGGFYNEQFF.

This clone was found a few times. This chain connects TRBV7-8 to TRBJ1-1, with D perhaps TRBD1 (6 bases). Per the germline V gene, CDR1 is SGHVS and CDR2 is FQNEAQ. The CDR3 is made up of 15 amino acids. The V and J ends lost 5 bases and 4 bases respectively, with 17 bases between them. CDR3: CASSPGAQRATEAFF. CDR3 DNA sequence: TGTGCCAGCAGCCCAGGGGCCCAACGGGCCACTGAAGCTTTCTTT.

This clone was counted a few times. This chain joins TRBV10-3 and TRBJ1-1, with unresolved D. The germline V and J ends were trimmed by 6 bases and 5 bases, with 10 bases remaining between them. Germline V lookup: CDR1 ENHRY, CDR2 SYGVKD. There are 12 residues in the CDR3. The CDR3 here is CAIRREETEAFF. The CDR3 DNA reads TGTGCCATCAGGAGGGAGGAAACTGAAGCTTTCTTT.

This clone turned up a few times. V gene TRBV6-5 combines with J gene TRBJ1-4; TRBD1 might be the D (5 bases). Germline loops: CDR1 MNHEY, CDR2 SVGAGI. Deletions cut 7 bases from V and 8 bases from J, with 14 bases between. This CDR3 has 13 amino acids. CDR3: CASTGPMREKLFF. In DNA, the CDR3 is TGTGCCAGCACGGGGCCTATGAGGGAAAAACTGTTTTTT.